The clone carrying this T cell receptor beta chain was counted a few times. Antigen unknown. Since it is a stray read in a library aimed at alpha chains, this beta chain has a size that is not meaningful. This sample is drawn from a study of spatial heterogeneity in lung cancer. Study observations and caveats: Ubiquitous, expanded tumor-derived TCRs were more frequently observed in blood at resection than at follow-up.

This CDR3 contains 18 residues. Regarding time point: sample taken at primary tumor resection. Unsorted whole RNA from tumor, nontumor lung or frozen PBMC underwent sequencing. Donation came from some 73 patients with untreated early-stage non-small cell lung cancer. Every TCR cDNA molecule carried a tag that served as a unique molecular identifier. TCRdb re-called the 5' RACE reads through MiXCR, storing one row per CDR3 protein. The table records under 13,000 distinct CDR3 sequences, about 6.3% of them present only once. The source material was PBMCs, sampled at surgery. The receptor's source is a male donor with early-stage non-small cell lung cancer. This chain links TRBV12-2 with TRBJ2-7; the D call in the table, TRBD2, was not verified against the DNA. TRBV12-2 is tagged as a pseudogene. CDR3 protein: CASRLAQTSGRTSYEQYF. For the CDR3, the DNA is TGTGCAAGTCGCTTAGCGCAGACTAGCGGGCGGACGAGCTACGAGCAGTACTTC.